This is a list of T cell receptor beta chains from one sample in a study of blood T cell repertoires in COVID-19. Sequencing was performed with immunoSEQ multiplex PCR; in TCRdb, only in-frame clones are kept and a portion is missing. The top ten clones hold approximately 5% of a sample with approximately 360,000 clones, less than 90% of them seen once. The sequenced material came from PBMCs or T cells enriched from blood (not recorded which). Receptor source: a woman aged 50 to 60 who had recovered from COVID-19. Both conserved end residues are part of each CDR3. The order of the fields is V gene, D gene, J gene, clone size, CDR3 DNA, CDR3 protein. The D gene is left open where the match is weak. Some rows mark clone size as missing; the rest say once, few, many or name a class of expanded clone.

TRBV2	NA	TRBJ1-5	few	TGTGCCAGCAGTGAGAGTCGCCAGCCCCAGCATTTT	CASSESRQPQHF
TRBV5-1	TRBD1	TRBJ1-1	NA	TGCGCCAGCAGCTTGGGGACAGGGCTGAACACTGAAGCTTTCTTT	CASSLGTGLNTEAFF
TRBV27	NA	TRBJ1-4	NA	TGTGCCAGCAGTTTAAGGAGGACTAATGAAAAACTGTTTTTT	CASSLRRTNEKLFF
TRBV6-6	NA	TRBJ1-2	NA	TGTGCCACCGTTGACTATGGCTACACCTTC	CATVDYGYTF
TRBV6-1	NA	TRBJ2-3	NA	TGTGCCAGCAGTGAAGCGATTAGGGGGACAGATACGCAGTATTTT	CASSEAIRGTDTQYF
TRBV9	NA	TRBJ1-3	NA	TGTGCCAGCAGCGTAGAAGCAGGGAACTCTGGAAACACCATATATTTT	CASSVEAGNSGNTIYF
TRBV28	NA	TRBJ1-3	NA	TGTGCCAGCAGTTTGCGGGGGCCTGGAAACACCATATATTTT	CASSLRGPGNTIYF
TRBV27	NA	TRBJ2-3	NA	TGTGCCAGCAGGGGCGGCACAGATACGCAGTATTTT	CASRGGTDTQYF
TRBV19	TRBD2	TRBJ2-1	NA	TGTGCCACTAAGGGACTAGCGGGGGGGCCGGGCGAGCAGTTCTTC	CATKGLAGGPGEQFF
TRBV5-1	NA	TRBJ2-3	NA	TGCGCCAGCAGCTTGGACGCGGGATCGGGCACAGATACGCAGTATTTT	CASSLDAGSGTDTQYF
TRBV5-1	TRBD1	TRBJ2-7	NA	TGCGCCAGCAGCTTGGCAGGGGGCGACTACGAGCAGTACTTC	CASSLAGGDYEQYF
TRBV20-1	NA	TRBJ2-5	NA	TGCAGTGCTCCGAGAGGTGGCCAGTACTTC	CSAPRGGQYF
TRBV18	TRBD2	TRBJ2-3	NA	TGTGCCAGCTCACCGGCGGCGGGGGGGCGGACAGATACGCAGTATTTT	CASSPAAGGRTDTQYF
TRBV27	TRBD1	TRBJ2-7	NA	TGTGCCAGCAGTTTGGGACAGACCACCTACGAGCAGTACTTC	CASSLGQTTYEQYF
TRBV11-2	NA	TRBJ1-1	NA	TGTGCCAGCAGCGTCCGGGACACCTACCGAGGTGCTTTCTTT	CASSVRDTYRGAFF
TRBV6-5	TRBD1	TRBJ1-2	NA	TGTGCCAGCAGCCCGGGCCCACAGGGGAACTATGGCTACACCTTC	CASSPGPQGNYGYTF
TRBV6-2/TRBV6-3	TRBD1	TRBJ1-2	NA	TGTGCCAGCAGCCACGGACAGGGGAAGGGCTACACCTTC	CASSHGQGKGYTF
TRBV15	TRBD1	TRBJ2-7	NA	TGTGCCACCAGCATAGGGGACAGATCCTACGAGCAGTACTTC	CATSIGDRSYEQYF
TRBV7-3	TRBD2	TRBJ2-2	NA	TGTGCCAGCAGCCACCGGGGGCTAGCGGGGGGCCTCGGGAACACCGGGGAGCTGTTTTTT	CASSHRGLAGGLGNTGELFF
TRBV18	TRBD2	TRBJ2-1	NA	TGTGCCAGCTCACCGCGGACTAGCGGGAGTGGCGCCTACAATGAGCAGTTCTTC	CASSPRTSGSGAYNEQFF
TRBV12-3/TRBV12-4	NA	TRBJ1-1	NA	TGTGCCAGCAGTTTTGGGCAGGCCAGAGCCGCTTTCTTT	CASSFGQARAAFF
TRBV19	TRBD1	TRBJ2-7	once	TGTGCCAGTAGTATCAATGTGGGACAGGGGAGCTCCTACGAGCAGTACTTC	CASSINVGQGSSYEQYF
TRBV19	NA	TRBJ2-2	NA	TGTGCCAGTAAGCGGACAGCCGCGAACACCGGGGAGCTGTTTTTT	CASKRTAANTGELFF
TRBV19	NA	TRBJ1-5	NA	TGTGCCAGTAGTATTCCGGGGGTCAGCAATCAGCCCCAGCATTTT	CASSIPGVSNQPQHF
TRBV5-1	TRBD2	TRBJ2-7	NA	TGCGCCAGCAGCTTATTCCCCGGGACTAGCGGGAGCTACGAGCAGTACTTC	CASSLFPGTSGSYEQYF
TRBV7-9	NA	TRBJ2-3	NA	TGTGCCAGCAGCTTAGGACAGGCCGTGTGGGGCACAGATACGCAGTATTTT	CASSLGQAVWGTDTQYF
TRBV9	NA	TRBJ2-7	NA	TGTGCCAGCAGCGTAGTAGCGGAGGGCTACGAGCAGTACTTC	CASSVVAEGYEQYF
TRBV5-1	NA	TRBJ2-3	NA	TGCGCCAGCAGCCCTGGTGGCCCCACCTTCACAGATACGCAGTATTTT	CASSPGGPTFTDTQYF
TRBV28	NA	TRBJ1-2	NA	TGTGCCAGCAGTTTAACAGGCTTCTATGGCTACACCTTC	CASSLTGFYGYTF
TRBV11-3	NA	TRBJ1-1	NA	TGTGCCAGCAACGATATACAGGCCGGTGGCGGGAACACTGAAGCTTTCTTT	CASNDIQAGGGNTEAFF
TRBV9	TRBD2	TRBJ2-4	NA	TGTGCCAGCAGCGACGGACTAGGCAAAAACATTCAGTACTTC	CASSDGLGKNIQYF
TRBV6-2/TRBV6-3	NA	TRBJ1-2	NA	TGTGCCAGCAGTGCTCCCACTCAGGCTAACTATGGCTACACCTTC	CASSAPTQANYGYTF
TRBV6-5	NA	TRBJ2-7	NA	TGTGCCAGCAGTACAGCCTCCTACGAGCAGTACTTC	CASSTASYEQYF
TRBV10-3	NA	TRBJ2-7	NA	TGTGCCATCAGTGACACAGCATCCTACGAGCAGTACTTC	CAISDTASYEQYF
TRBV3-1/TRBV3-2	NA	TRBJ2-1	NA	TGTGCCAGCAGCCAAGACGGATCAGGTGAGCAGTTCTTC	CASSQDGSGEQFF
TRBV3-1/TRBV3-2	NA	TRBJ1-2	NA	TGTGCCAGCAGCCCCCGCGGGGGATATGGCTACACCTTC	CASSPRGGYGYTF
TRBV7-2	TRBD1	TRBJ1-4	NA	TGTGCCAGCAGCCTACAACCCGGGACAGGCCGGATGGGTGAAAAACTGTTTTTT	CASSLQPGTGRMGEKLFF
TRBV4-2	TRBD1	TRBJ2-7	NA	TGTGCCAGCAGCCAAGATGGGACAGTCTACGAGCAGTACTTC	CASSQDGTVYEQYF
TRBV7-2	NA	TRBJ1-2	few	TGTGCCAGCGCTTGGGCAGGGGATGGCTACACCTTC	CASAWAGDGYTF
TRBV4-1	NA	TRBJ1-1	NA	TGCGCCAGCAGCCGACACACCAGCCAGAACACTGAAGCTTTCTTT	CASSRHTSQNTEAFF
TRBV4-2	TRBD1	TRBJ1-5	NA	TGTGCCAGCAGCCAAGCGGGACAGGGGGCATCTCAGCCCCAGCATTTT	CASSQAGQGASQPQHF